This passage covers 3 T cell receptor beta chains from one sample sequenced in a study of early T cells in non-severe SARS-CoV-2 infection (dated by TCRdb to the early 2020s). Receptor libraries were prepared by 5' RACE. Sequencing was performed on a NextSeq 500. The public reads were reanalyzed by TCRdb: fastp trimming at Q25, MiXCR alignment, in-frame beta chains only. Rows are unified per CDR3 protein, each entry keeping the most common DNA and genes. The sample table records tens of thousands of distinct CDR3 sequences; around 6.6% of these occur just once. The ten largest clones represent about 40% of the sample. Sequenced sample: whole blood. The receptors come from an adult who was a healthcare worker with PCR-confirmed SARS-CoV-2 infection or an uninfected control (not recorded which).

This clonotype has ten or more counts. The chain has TRBV12-3 or TRBV12-4 and TRBJ1-2; 11 positions agree with TRBD1. The CDR3 length is 13 residues. V shed 6 bases and J 4 bases; nucleotides not matched to a gene: 1. The CDR3 loop is CASRGTGGYGYTF. The CDR3 region has the DNA TGTGCCAGCAGAGGGACAGGGGGCTATGGCTACACCTTC.

This clonotype was counted at least ten times. The chain combines TRBV20-1 with TRBJ2-2; the D is unclear. V was shortened by 3 bases and J by 0 bases, with 2 bases between the two germline ends. Germline CDR1 is DFQATT and CDR2 is SNEGSKA (reference sequence). The CDR3 totals 12 residues. DNA of the CDR3: TGCAGTGCTAGCGCGAACACCGGGGAGCTGTTTTTT. Translated, it gives CSASANTGELFF.

This clonotype was detected ten times or more. Here the CDR3 DNA reads TGTGCCAGCAGCTTAGATTACCTTATCGAGACCCAGTACTTC. This gives the protein CASSLDYLIETQYF. The genes are TRBV11-3 and TRBJ2-5; D gene ambiguous. Germline V gene lookup returns CDR1 SGHNT and CDR2 YENEEA. The ends were cut back, 0 bases at V and 5 bases at J, with 10 bases in the middle. The CDR3 has 14 residues.